This TCR beta chain was observed in a study of cytomegalovirus exposure and HLA in healthy donors. Germline CDR1 and CDR2: SGHDT and YYEEEE. The V segment lost 0 bases and the J segment 8 bases; nucleotides outside the gene matches: 11. There are 17 residues in the CDR3. Primers for the PCR totalled 60 Vbeta and 13 Jbeta. Here immunoSEQ multiplex PCR was the method, and the copy in TCRdb shows in-frame clones only, minus some. The sample carries 150,000 or so clones, 80% to 85% recorded once. V and J are TRBV5-6 and TRBJ2-2; 9 bases agree with TRBD1. This sequence originates from a man aged 18-30 years in good health and CMV-seronegative. Sequencing used PBMCs. CDR3 protein: CASSLALGDRVQGELFF. In nucleotides, the CDR3 is TGTGCCAGCAGCTTGGCCCTCGGGGACAGGGTGCAAGGGGAGCTGTTTTTT.